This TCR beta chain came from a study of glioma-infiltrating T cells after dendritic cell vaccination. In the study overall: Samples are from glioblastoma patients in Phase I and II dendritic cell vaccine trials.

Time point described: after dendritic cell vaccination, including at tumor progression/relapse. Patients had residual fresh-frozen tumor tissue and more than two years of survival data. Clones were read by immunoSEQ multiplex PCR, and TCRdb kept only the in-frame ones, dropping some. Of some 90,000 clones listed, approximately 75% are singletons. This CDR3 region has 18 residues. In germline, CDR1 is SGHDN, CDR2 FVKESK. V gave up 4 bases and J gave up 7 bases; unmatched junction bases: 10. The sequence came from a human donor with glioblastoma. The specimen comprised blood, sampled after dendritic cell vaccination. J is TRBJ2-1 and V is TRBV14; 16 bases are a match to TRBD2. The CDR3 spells CASSRNTGTSGRVNEQFF. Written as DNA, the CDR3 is TGTGCCAGCAGCCGCAATACCGGGACTAGCGGGAGGGTGAATGAGCAGTTCTTC.